The clone carrying this TCR beta chain was detected once. V gave up 7 bases and J gave up 4 bases, with 13 bases separating them. Looked up from germline, CDR1 is MNHNS and CDR2 is SASEGT. The CDR3 spans 13 residues. Method: immunoSEQ multiplex PCR; TCRdb's copy keeps in-frame clones and lacks some. The sample records 35,000 to 40,000 clones, 85% to 90% being singletons. These data belong to a study of OX40 agonist ivuxolimab in advanced cancers. Study context: Clinicians treated patients with ivuxolimab, an agonistic anti-OX40 (CD134) antibody.

This sequence was found in an adult with an advanced solid tumor such as melanoma, head and neck, liver or kidney cancer. Sequencing was performed on CD4+ or CD8+ T cells sorted from blood, taken in a trial of the OX40 agonist ivuxolimab. J is TRBJ1-2 and V is TRBV6-1, with D hard to call. This CDR3 reads CASNIRTFYGYTF. CDR3 bases: TGTGCCAGCAATATAAGGACTTTCTATGGCTACACCTTC.